Listed below are T cell receptor beta chains from one sample, sequenced in a study of shared clonotypes between healthy human individuals. Assay: immunoSEQ multiplex PCR; the TCRdb copy retains only in-frame clones and omits some. In the table there are roughly 2,500,000 clones, 93% of which are singletons. Sequenced input: naive CD4+ T cells from PBMCs. The receptor source for this set is a man younger than 30 in good health. Some clones in this sample may be carry-over from other donors' samples. Both conserved end residues are part of each CDR3. The D gene is left open where the match is weak. Some rows mark clone size as missing; the rest say once, few, many or name a class of expanded clone.

D	size	J	V	DNA	CDR3
TRBD2	-	TRBJ2-7	TRBV7-3	TGTGCCAGCAGCGCCATAGCGGGAGGGCTCGAGCAGTACTTC	CASSAIAGGLEQYF
-	-	TRBJ2-7	TRBV6-5	TGTGCCAGCAGTTATTCCCGGGAAGGGACCTACGAGCAGTACTTC	CASSYSREGTYEQYF
-	-	TRBJ2-2	TRBV11-2	TGTGCCAGCAGCTTATATGGGACAAACACCGGGGAGCTGTTTTTT	CASSLYGTNTGELFF
-	-	TRBJ2-7	TRBV10-3	TGTGCCACCCAGGGCAGAAGCTCCTACGAGCAGTACTTC	CATQGRSSYEQYF
TRBD2	-	TRBJ2-1	TRBV15	TGTGCCACCAGCAGAGCTAGCGGGAGAGGCAATGAGCAGTTCTTC	CATSRASGRGNEQFF
-	-	TRBJ2-2	TRBV2	TGTGCCAGCAGTGAACAACAGGTTTCGAACACCGGGGAGCTGTTTTTT	CASSEQQVSNTGELFF
TRBD2	-	TRBJ2-1	TRBV5-1	TGCGCCAGCAGCTTGGGGGGAGCGGGGACCTCTGAGCAGTTCTTC	CASSLGGAGTSEQFF
TRBD1	-	TRBJ1-2	TRBV27	TGTGCCAGTGCTAGGGGGCCTAACTATGGCTACACCTTC	CASARGPNYGYTF
-	-	TRBJ2-1	TRBV2	TGTGCCAGTATCTCAGGCGTCAATGAGCAGTTCTTC	CASISGVNEQFF
-	-	TRBJ1-4	TRBV2	TGTGCCAGCAGTGAAGCGCCAAACTGGGGAACTAATGAAAAACTGTTTTTT	CASSEAPNWGTNEKLFF
-	-	TRBJ1-1	TRBV4-2	TGTGCCAGCAGCCACCCGGGGGGGGCGAACACTGAAGCTTTCTTT	CASSHPGGANTEAFF
TRBD1	once	TRBJ2-5	TRBV19	TGTGCCAGTAGTATAGGGGGGACAGCGACGGAGACCCAGTACTTC	CASSIGGTATETQYF
TRBD2	-	TRBJ2-1	TRBV7-6	TGTGCCAGCAGCTTAGCGGTCGGGAGGGGCGGTGAGCAGTTCTTC	CASSLAVGRGGEQFF
-	-	TRBJ1-1	TRBV29-1	TGCAGCGTCAGACAGTATATAAACACTGAAGCTTTCTTT	CSVRQYINTEAFF
TRBD2	-	TRBJ2-7	TRBV7-8	TGTGCCAGCCAGCGAGCGGGAGGGCCCTACGAGCAGTACTTC	CASQRAGGPYEQYF
-	-	TRBJ1-1	TRBV10-3	TGTGCCATCAGCGACAGGTCGAAGAACACTGAAGCTTTCTTT	CAISDRSKNTEAFF
-	-	TRBJ2-3	TRBV18	TGTGCCAGCTCACCCGGACATCCAACAGATACGCAGTATTTT	CASSPGHPTDTQYF
TRBD1	once	TRBJ1-3	TRBV6-8	TGTGCCAGCAGCCTAGAATCGACAGGGAGCTCTGGAAACACCATATATTTT	CASSLESTGSSGNTIYF
-	-	TRBJ2-1	TRBV11-3	TGTGCCAGCAGCCCCAGAGGTGGGGAGAGGGAGCAGTTCTTC	CASSPRGGEREQFF
-	-	TRBJ1-1	TRBV28	TGTGCCAGCAGTACCATTGGGGGGAACACTGAAGCTTTCTTT	CASSTIGGNTEAFF
-	-	TRBJ2-7	TRBV9	TGTGCCAGCAGCGTATATCCAGGTGGCGAGCAGTACTTC	CASSVYPGGEQYF
TRBD2	-	TRBJ2-1	TRBV7-3	TGTGCCAGCAGCTTAAAACCGGTGACTAGCGGGAGGGCTACTGAGCAGTTCTTC	CASSLKPVTSGRATEQFF
TRBD2	-	TRBJ2-7	TRBV18	TGTGCCAGCTCACCAAACGGGAGGGCCGCTTCCGAGCAGTACTTC	CASSPNGRAASEQYF
TRBD1	-	TRBJ1-6	TRBV28	TGTGCCAGCAACCTGGCACAGGGGAGTTCACCCCTCCACTTT	CASNLAQGSSPLHF
TRBD1	-	TRBJ1-2	TRBV11-3	TGTGCCAGCAGCTTAGCTCTCGGGACAGACTATGGCTACACCTTC	CASSLALGTDYGYTF
TRBD1	-	TRBJ1-2	TRBV10-2	TGCGCCAGCAGCCAGGGGGGCGGCTACACCTTC	CASSQGGGYTF
-	-	TRBJ1-1	TRBV7-5	TGTGTCAGAAGCTTAAGTGACAGGGCGTACACTGAAGCTTTCTTT	CVRSLSDRAYTEAFF
-	-	TRBJ2-5	TRBV6-5	TGTGCCAGCAGTTACTCGAGTCATGCACAAGAGACCCAGTACTTC	CASSYSSHAQETQYF
-	-	TRBJ2-1	TRBV21-1	TGTGCCAGCTCTGGCACTAGCGGTTACAATGAGCAGTTCTTC	CASSGTSGYNEQFF
-	-	TRBJ2-5	TRBV11-3	TGTGCCAGCAGCTTAGATCCGTATAGTGAGACCCAGTACTTC	CASSLDPYSETQYF
-	-	TRBJ1-1	TRBV18	TGTGCCAGCTCACCTAACAAAGGGGACACTGAAGCTTTCTTT	CASSPNKGDTEAFF
TRBD2	-	TRBJ2-5	TRBV19	TGTGCCAGTAGTATCGGGGAGGGAATGGGGACCCAGTACTTC	CASSIGEGMGTQYF
-	-	TRBJ1-6	TRBV4-2	TGTGCCAGCAGCCAAGACGAACCCGGGAGAGGGTCACCCCTCCACTTT	CASSQDEPGRGSPLHF
TRBD2	-	TRBJ2-2	TRBV11-3	TGTGCCAGCAGCGGGGGACTAACGAACACCGGGGAGCTGTTTTTT	CASSGGLTNTGELFF
-	-	TRBJ2-7	TRBV30	TGTGCCTGGAGTCAAACGGGCGAGCAGTACTTC	CAWSQTGEQYF
-	-	TRBJ2-3	TRBV7-3	TGTGCCAGCAGCTCTCAAGGGATTAGCACAGATACGCAGTATTTT	CASSSQGISTDTQYF
TRBD1	-	TRBJ2-2	TRBV9	TGTGCCAGCAGCACCTTAAGGACAGGAAGCGCGAACACCGGGGAGCTGTTTTTT	CASSTLRTGSANTGELFF
TRBD1	-	TRBJ1-1	TRBV10-3	TGTGCCATCAGGGTCACAGGGGGCAACACTGAAGCTTTCTTT	CAIRVTGGNTEAFF
-	-	TRBJ2-3	TRBV11-3	TGTGCCAGCAGCCCGGAACGGCTTGCAGATACGCAGTATTTT	CASSPERLADTQYF
TRBD1	-	TRBJ1-1	TRBV28	TGTGCCAGCAGACCACCGGACAGGGCGTATGGTGAAGCTTTCTTT	CASRPPDRAYGEAFF
-	-	TRBJ2-6	TRBV7-3	TGTGCCAGCACTCCAGGCAGCATTACCCGGGATCGCTCTGGGGCCAACGTCCTGACTTTC	CASTPGSITRDRSGANVLTF
-	-	TRBJ2-7	TRBV15	TGTGCCACCTCCTCAAGGTCCCCCTACGAGCAGTACTTC	CATSSRSPYEQYF
-	-	TRBJ2-1	TRBV9	TGTGCCAGCAGCCTCCTAGGGATCGGTGAGCAGTTCTTC	CASSLLGIGEQFF
-	-	TRBJ1-1	TRBV25-1	TGTGCCAGCAGTGCCTTGGACAGGAACACTGAAGCTTTCTTT	CASSALDRNTEAFF
TRBD1	-	TRBJ2-3	TRBV2	TGTGCCAGCAGTGTGGCAGGGGGAAGCACAGATACGCAGTATTTT	CASSVAGGSTDTQYF
-	-	TRBJ2-5	TRBV5-1	TGCGCCAGCAGCTTGGGCCAAATCCAAGAGACCCAGTACTTC	CASSLGQIQETQYF
TRBD1	-	TRBJ1-1	TRBV2	TGTGCCAGCAGGGGACAGGCCCAAAGCACTGAAGCTTTCTTT	CASRGQAQSTEAFF
-	-	TRBJ2-2	TRBV7-9	TGTGCCAGCAGGCACCGGGACGGCAAATTTCAGCTGTTTTTT	CASRHRDGKFQLFF
TRBD2	-	TRBJ2-1	TRBV7-9	TGTGCCAGCAGCCTACAACTAGCGGCATACAATGAGCAGTTCTTC	CASSLQLAAYNEQFF
-	-	TRBJ1-5	TRBV27	TGTGCCAGCAGTTCAATAGGGGACTTCCTTGCTCAGCCCCAGCATTTT	CASSSIGDFLAQPQHF
-	-	TRBJ2-3	TRBV5-1	TGCGCCAGCAGCTTATCTGGTCAAGGAAGAGCAGATACGCAGTATTTT	CASSLSGQGRADTQYF
-	-	TRBJ2-5	TRBV12-5	TGTGCTAGTGGCAGTACCACAGGTTACCAAGAGACCCAGTACTTC	CASGSTTGYQETQYF
-	-	TRBJ1-6	TRBV28	TGTGCCGTCAGGGGACCGAATTCACCCCTCCACTTT	CAVRGPNSPLHF
TRBD1	-	TRBJ2-7	TRBV28	TGTGCCAGCAGCAAGCTCGGACAGGGGAGCTCCTACGAGCAGTACTTC	CASSKLGQGSSYEQYF
TRBD2	-	TRBJ2-2	TRBV7-2	TGTGCCAGCAGCTTTGGGACTAGCGGAAACACCGGGGAGCTGTTTTTT	CASSFGTSGNTGELFF